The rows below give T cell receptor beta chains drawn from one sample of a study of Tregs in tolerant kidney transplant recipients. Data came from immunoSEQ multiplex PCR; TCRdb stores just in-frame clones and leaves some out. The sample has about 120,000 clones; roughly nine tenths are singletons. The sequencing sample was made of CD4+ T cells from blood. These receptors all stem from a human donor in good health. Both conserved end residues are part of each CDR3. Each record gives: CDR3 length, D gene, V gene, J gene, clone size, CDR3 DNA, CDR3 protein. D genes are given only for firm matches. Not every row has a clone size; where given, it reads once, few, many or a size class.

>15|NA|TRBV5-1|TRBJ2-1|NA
TGCGCCAGCAGCTTGGCCGTCCGGGGCCCAAATGAGCAGTTCTTC
CASSLAVRGPNEQFF
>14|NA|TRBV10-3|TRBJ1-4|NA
TGTGCCATCAGTGGCATCGGTCCGAATGAAAAACTGTTTTTT
CAISGIGPNEKLFF
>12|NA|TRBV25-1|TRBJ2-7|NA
TGTGCCAGCAGTGAGGCATGGTACGAGCAGTACTTC
CASSEAWYEQYF
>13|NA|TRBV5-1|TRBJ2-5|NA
TGCGCCAGCAGCTTGCCCGTCCAAGAGACCCAGTACTTC
CASSLPVQETQYF
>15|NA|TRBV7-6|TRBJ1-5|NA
TGTGCCAGCAGCTTAGCGGAGGGTTTGCGGCAGCCCCAGCATTTT
CASSLAEGLRQPQHF
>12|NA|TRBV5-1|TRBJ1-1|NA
TGCGCCAGCAGGACAGGGAACACTGAAGCTTTCTTT
CASRTGNTEAFF
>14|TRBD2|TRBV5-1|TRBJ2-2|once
TGCGCCAGCAGCCTGGGACTAGCGTCCGGGGAGCTGTTTTTT
CASSLGLASGELFF
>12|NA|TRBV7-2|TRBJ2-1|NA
TGTGCCAGCAGCTTGTACACCAATGAGCAGTTCTTC
CASSLYTNEQFF
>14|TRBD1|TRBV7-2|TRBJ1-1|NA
TGTGCCAGCAGCTTACAGGGGGCGACCACTGAAGCTTTCTTT
CASSLQGATTEAFF
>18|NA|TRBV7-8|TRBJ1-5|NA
TGTGCCAGCAGCCCACGCCTGTCCAGGGACCTTCGCAATCAGCCCCAGCATTTT
CASSPRLSRDLRNQPQHF
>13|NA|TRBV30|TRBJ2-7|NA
TGTGCCTGGAGTGGGGGGCTCCCCTACGAGCAGTACTTC
CAWSGGLPYEQYF
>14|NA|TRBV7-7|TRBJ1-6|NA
TGTGCTAGCAGCTTAGGGACGGCGGGCTCACCCCTCCACTTT
CASSLGTAGSPLHF
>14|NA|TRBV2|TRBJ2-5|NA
TGTGCCAGCAGCCCCGGGACATCGCAAGAGACCCAGTACTTC
CASSPGTSQETQYF
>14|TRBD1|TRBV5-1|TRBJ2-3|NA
TGCGCCAGTAAACCCGGGACAGGGCCAGATACGCAGTATTTT
CASKPGTGPDTQYF
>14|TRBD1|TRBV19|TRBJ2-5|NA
TGTGCCAGTCGCGCAGGGGGCGGATGGGAGACCCAGTACTTC
CASRAGGGWETQYF
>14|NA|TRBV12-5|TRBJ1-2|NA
TGTGCTAGTGGCCAGAGGGGGTTTAACTATGGCTACACCTTC
CASGQRGFNYGYTF
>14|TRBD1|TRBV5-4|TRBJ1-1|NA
TGTGCCAGCTTGGACAGGGCTATGAACACTGAAGCTTTCTTT
CASLDRAMNTEAFF
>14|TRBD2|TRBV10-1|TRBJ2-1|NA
TGCGCCACCACTAGCGGGAGCCCCTACAATGAGCAGTTCTTC
CATTSGSPYNEQFF
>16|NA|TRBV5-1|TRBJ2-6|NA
TGCGCCAGCAGCTTGGCCTTGGGAGCCGGGGCCAACGTCCTGACTTTC
CASSLALGAGANVLTF
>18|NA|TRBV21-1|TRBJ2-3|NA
TGTGCCAGGGATTTGTTCCGGGACAGGGAATCTGGCACAGATACGCAGTATTTT
CARDLFRDRESGTDTQYF
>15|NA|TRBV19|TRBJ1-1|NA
TGTGCCAGTACTAAAGGACGGGGGGAGAACACTGAAGCTTTCTTT
CASTKGRGENTEAFF
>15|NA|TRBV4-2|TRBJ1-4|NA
TGTGCCAGCAGCCAAGATACGACCCTGGGGGGAAAACTGTTTTTT
CASSQDTTLGGKLFF
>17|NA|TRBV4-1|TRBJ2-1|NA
TGCGCCAGCAGCCAAGATTGGCGGCCGGGACCCGGCAGCGGGCAGTTCTTC
CASSQDWRPGPGSGQFF
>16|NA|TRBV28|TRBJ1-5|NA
TGTGCCAGCAGTTTATTTTGGGGGGCGCTGGGTCAGCCCCAGCATTTT
CASSLFWGALGQPQHF
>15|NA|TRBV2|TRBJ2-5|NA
TGTGCCAGCAGGAGGACGGGAGCGATCGGGGAGACCCAGTACTTC
CASRRTGAIGETQYF